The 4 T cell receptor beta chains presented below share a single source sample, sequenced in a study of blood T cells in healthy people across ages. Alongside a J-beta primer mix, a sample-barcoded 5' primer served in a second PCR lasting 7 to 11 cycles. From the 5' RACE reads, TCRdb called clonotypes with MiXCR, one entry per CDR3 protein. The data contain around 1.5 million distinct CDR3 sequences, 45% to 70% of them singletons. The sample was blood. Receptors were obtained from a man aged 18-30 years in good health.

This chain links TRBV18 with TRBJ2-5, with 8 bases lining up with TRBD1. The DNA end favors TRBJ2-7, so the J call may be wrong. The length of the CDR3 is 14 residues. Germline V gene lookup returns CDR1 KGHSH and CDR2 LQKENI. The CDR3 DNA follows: TGTGCCAGCTCACCACGGGCAGGGGGCAACGAGCAGTACTTC. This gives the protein CASSPRAGGNEQYF.

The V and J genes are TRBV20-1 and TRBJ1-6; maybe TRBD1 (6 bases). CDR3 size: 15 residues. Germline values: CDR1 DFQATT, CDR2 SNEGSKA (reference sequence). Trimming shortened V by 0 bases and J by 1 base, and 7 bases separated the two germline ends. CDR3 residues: CSARDQGSYNSPLHF. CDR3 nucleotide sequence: TGCAGTGCTAGAGATCAGGGGTCCTATAATTCACCCCTCCACTTT.

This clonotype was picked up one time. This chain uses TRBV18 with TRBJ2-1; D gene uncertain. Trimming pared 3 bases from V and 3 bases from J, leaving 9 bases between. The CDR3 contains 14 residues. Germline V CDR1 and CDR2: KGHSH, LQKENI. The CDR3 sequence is CASSPETNYNEQFF. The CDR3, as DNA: TGTGCCAGCTCACCGGAGACAAACTACAATGAGCAGTTCTTC.

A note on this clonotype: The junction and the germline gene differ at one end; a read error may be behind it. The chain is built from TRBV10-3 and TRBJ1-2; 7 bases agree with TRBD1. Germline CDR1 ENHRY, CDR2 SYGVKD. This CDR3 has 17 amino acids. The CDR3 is CTISESRGGERGYGYTF. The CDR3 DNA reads TGTACCATCAGTGAGTCGAGAGGGGGCGAGAGGGGCTATGGCTACACCTTC.